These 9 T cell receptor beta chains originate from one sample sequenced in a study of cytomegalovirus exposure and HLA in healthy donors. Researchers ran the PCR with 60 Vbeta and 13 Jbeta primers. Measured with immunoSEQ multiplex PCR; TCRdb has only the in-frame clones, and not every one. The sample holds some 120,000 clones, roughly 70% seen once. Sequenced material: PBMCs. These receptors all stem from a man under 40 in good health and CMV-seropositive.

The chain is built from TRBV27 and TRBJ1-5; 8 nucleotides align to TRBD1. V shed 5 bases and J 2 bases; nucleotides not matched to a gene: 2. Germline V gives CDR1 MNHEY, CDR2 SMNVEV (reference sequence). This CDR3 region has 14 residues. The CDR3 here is CASSPDRGNQPQHF. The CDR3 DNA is TGTGCCAGCAGTCCGGACAGGGGCAATCAGCCCCAGCATTTT.

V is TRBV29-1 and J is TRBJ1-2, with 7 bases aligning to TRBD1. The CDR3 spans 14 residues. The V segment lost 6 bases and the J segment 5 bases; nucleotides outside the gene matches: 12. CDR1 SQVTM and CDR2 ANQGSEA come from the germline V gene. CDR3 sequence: CSVDRQGEIYGYTF. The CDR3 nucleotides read TGCAGCGTCGACCGACAGGGTGAGATTTATGGCTACACCTTC.

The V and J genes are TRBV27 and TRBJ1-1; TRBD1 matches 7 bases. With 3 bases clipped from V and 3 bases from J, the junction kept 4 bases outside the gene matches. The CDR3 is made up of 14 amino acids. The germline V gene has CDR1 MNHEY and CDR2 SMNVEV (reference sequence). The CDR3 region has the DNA TGTGCCAGCAGTTTCGACAGGGTGGACACTGAAGCTTTCTTT. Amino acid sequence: CASSFDRVDTEAFF.

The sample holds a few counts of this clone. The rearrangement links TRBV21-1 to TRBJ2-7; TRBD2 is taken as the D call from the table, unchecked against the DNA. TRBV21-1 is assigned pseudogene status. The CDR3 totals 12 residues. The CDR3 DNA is TGTGCCAGCACCGTCCTACGCTACGAGCAGTACTTC. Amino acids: CASTVLRYEQYF.

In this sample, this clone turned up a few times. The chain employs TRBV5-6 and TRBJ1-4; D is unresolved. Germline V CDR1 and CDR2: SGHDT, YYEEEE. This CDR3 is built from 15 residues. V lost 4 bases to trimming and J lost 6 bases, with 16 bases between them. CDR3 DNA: TGTGCCAGCAGCCCGATCAGTCCTACAGATGAAAAACTGTTTTTT. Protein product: CASSPISPTDEKLFF.

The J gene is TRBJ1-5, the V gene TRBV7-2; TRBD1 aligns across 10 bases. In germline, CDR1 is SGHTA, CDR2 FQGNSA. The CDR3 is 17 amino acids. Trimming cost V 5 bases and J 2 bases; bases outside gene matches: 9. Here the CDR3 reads CASSPDRGRRGNQPQHF. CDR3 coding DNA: TGTGCCAGCAGCCCAGACAGGGGGCGCCGGGGCAATCAGCCCCAGCATTTT.

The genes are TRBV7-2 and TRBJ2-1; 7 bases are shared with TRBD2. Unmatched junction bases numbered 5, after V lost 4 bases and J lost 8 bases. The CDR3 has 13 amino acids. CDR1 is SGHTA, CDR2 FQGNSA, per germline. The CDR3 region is CASSWGGVYEQFF. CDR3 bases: TGTGCCAGCAGCTGGGGGGGAGTATATGAGCAGTTCTTC.

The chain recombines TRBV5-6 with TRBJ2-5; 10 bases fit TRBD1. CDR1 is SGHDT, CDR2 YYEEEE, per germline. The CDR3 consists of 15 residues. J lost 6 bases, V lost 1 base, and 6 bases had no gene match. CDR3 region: CASSLFFDRGQTQYF. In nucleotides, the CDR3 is TGTGCCAGCAGCTTGTTCTTCGACAGGGGGCAGACCCAGTACTTC. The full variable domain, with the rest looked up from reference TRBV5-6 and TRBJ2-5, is DAGVTQSPTHLIKTRGQQVTLRCSPKSGHDTVSWYQQALGQGPQFIFQYYEEEERQRGNFPDRFSGHQFPNYSSELNVNALLLGDSALYLCASSLFFDRGQTQYFGPGTRLLVL.

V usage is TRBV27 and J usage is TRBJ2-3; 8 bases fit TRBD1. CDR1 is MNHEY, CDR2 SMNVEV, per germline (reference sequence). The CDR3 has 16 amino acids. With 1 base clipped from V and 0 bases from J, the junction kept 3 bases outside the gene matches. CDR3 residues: CASSLYQGASTDTQYF. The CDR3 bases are TGTGCCAGCAGTTTATACCAGGGGGCCAGCACAGATACGCAGTATTTT.